The present T cell receptor beta chain was sequenced within a study of OX40 agonist ivuxolimab in advanced cancers. Systemic immunosuppression or a history of autoimmune disease excluded patients. Patients had blood sampled at baseline and again on cycle 4 day 1 and cycle 7 day 1. Study findings and constraints: The study did not work out the antigen specificity of the expanded peripheral T cells.

Profiling relied on immunoSEQ multiplex PCR, and the TCRdb table lists in-frame clones only, not all of them. The table has about 100,000 clones, 90% to 95% seen once. A word on this clone: What it binds is not known.

This CDR3 region has 16 residues. The germline V gene encodes CDR1 SGHTS and CDR2 YDEGEE. The V end lost 4 bases, the J end lost 0 bases, and 16 bases lay between the germline ends. Sequencing used CD4+ or CD8+ T cells sorted from blood, obtained in a trial of the OX40 agonist ivuxolimab. The source of this sequence is an adult with an advanced solid tumor such as melanoma, head and neck, liver or kidney cancer. J is TRBJ1-1 and V is TRBV5-8; D might be TRBD1 (6 bases). The CDR3 DNA sequence: TGTGCCAGCAGCGCAGGGACATTGAACATGAACACTGAAGCTTTCTTT. It is translated as CASSAGTLNMNTEAFF.